This T cell receptor (beta chain) was observed in a study of CD8+ T cells in alopecia areata. Details on this clone: Its target is unknown.

Following extraction, RNA underwent reverse transcription to cDNA, which served as the sequencing template. Sequencing was performed with immunoSEQ multiplex PCR; in TCRdb, only in-frame clones are kept and a portion is missing. In the table there are about 99,000 clones, approximately 58% of which are singletons. T lymphocytes (CD4+ and CD8+) were sorted from PBMCs. V shed 3 bases, J shed 3 bases, and the junction held 11 bases outside the gene matches. Per germline, CDR1 LNHNV and CDR2 YYDKDF (reference sequence). The CDR3 has 17 residues. Notes on the study in general: Sequenced scalp T cells also include alphabeta T cells resident in normal skin. Lesional scalp displayed greater clonality than normal scalp, most notably in alopecia totalis/universalis. Clarity of TCR sharing across patients fell short of that in mice, possibly HLA-related.

The sequencing sample was made of CD4+ T cells sorted from blood. The TCR originated in a human donor in good health. The chain combines TRBV15 with TRBJ1-2; 9 positions agree with TRBD1. For the CDR3, the DNA is TGTGCCACCAGCAGCGATCGTAACAGGGGGCGAGACTATGGCTACACCTTC. Protein product: CATSSDRNRGRDYGYTF.